This TCR beta chain was observed in a study of regulatory T cells in long-lasting Graves disease. Overall study results and limits: Relative to new patients (under 1,000), persistent patients exhibited greater sharing of public clonotypes (around 2,500).

This CDR3 spans 14 amino acids. Germline V gene sequence: CDR1 SEHNR, CDR2 FQNEAQ (reference sequence). V shed 5 bases and J shed 10 bases, with 18 bases lying between them. In the case of this clonotype: The antigen is unknown.

Assembly of TCR beta libraries relied on iRepertoire HTBI primers together with Arm-PCR of CDR3 regions. TCRdb reprocessed the multiplex PCR reads via MiXCR and lists one record per CDR3 protein. Found here are about 290,000 distinct CDR3 sequences, 22% of them singletons; the top ten hold 56%. Regarding time point: persistent/refractory GD, antithyroid drugs over 5 years with positive TRAb. Scientists built the TCR library using RNA that was extracted from PBMCs. V usage is TRBV7-9 and J usage is TRBJ2-1, with D possibly called TRBD1 or TRBD2 (5 bases each). The receptor's source is a female donor with Graves disease. The source was peripheral blood mononuclear cells (PBMCs), collected when the disease was refractory, from a patient treated with antithyroid drugs. In DNA, the CDR3 is TGTGCCAGCAGCGCCCAAACGGGGCCCCAGGAGCAGTTCTTC. Protein product: CASSAQTGPQEQFF.